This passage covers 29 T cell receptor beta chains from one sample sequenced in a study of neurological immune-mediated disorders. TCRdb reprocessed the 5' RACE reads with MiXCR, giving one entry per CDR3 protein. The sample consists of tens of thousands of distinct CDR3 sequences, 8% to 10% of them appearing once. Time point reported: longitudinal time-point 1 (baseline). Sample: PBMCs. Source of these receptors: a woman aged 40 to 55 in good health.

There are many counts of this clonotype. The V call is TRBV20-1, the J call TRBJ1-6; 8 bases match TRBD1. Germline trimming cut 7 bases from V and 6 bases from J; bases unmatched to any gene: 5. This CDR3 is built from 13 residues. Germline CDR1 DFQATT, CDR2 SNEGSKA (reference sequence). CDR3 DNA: TGCAGTGTTCAGGGGGCTGGTAATTCACCCCTCCACTTT. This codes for CSVQGAGNSPLHF.

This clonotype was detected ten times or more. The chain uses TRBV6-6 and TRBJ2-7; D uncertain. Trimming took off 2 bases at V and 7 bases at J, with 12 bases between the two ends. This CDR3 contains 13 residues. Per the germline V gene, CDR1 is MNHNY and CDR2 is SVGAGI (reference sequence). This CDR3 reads CASSYHRVEEQYF. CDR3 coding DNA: TGTGCCAGCAGTTACCATCGGGTTGAGGAGCAGTACTTC.

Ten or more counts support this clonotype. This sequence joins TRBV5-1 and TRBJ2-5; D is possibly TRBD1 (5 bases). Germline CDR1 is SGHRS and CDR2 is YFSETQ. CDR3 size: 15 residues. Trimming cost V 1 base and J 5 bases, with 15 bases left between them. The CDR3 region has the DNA TGCGCCAGCAGCTTGACAGTCAGCAGGGTCGAGACCCAGTACTTC. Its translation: CASSLTVSRVETQYF.

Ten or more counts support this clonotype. CDR3 coding DNA: TGTGCCAGCAGTCCCTCGACAGGGGCGAACTATGGCTACACCTTC. It is translated as CASSPSTGANYGYTF. The chain is built from TRBV6-5 and TRBJ1-2; TRBD1 agrees at 8 bases. The CDR3 sequence is 15 residues long. Looked up from germline, CDR1 is MNHEY and CDR2 is SVGAGI. Unmatched junction bases numbered 7, after V lost 5 bases and J lost 2 bases.

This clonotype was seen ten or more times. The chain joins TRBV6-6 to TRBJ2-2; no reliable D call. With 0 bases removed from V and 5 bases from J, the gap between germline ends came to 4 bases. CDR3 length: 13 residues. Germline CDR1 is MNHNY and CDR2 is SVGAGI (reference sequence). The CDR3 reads CASSYSRTGELFF. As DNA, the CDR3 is TGTGCCAGCAGTTACTCCCGGACCGGGGAGCTGTTTTTT.

This CDR3 reads CASSWTRLANTGELFF. CDR3 nucleotides: TGCGCCAGCAGCTGGACCCGACTAGCCAACACCGGGGAGCTGTTTTTT. The rearrangement links TRBV5-1 to TRBJ2-2, with TRBD2 matching 7 bases. V dropped 3 bases and J dropped 2; count of bases not matched to a gene: 7. This CDR3 has 16 amino acids. CDR1 is SGHRS and CDR2 is YFSETQ in the germline V gene.

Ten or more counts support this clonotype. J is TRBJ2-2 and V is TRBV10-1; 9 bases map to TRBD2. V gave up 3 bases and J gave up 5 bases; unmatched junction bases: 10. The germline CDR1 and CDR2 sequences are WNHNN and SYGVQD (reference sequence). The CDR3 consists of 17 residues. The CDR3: CASSEVSGSEGTGELFF. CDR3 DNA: TGCGCCAGCAGTGAAGTTAGCGGGAGTGAGGGGACCGGGGAGCTGTTTTTT.

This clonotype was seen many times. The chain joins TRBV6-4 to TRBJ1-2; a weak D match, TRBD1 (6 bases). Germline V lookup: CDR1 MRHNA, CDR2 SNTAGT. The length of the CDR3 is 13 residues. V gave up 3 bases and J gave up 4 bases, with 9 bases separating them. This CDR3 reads CASSEGAGYGYTF. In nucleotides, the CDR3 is TGTGCCAGCAGTGAGGGGGCCGGCTATGGCTACACCTTC.

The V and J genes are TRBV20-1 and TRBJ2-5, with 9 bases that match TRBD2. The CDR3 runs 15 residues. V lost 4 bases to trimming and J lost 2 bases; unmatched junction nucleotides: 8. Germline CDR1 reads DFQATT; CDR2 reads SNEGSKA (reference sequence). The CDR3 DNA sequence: TGCAGTGCTACTCCTATAGCGGGGGTACAAGAGACCCAGTACTTC. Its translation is CSATPIAGVQETQYF.

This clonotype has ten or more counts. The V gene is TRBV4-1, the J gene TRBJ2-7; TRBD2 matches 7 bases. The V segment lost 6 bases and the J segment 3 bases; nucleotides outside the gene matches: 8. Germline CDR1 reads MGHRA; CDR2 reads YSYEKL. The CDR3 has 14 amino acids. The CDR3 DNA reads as TGCGCCAGCAGTGCAGGGCGGGGGAACTACGAGCAGTACTTC. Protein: CASSAGRGNYEQYF.

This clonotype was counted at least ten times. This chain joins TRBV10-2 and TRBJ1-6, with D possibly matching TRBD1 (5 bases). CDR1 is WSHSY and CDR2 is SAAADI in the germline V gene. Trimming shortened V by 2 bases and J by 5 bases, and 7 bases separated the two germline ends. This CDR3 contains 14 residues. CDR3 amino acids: CASSEARDNSPLHF. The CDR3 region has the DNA TGCGCCAGCAGTGAGGCCAGGGATAATTCACCCCTCCACTTT.

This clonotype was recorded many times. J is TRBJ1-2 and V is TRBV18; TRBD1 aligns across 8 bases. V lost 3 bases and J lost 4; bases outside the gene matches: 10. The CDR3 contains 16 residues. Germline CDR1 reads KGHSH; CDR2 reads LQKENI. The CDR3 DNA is TGTGCCAGCTCACCCCTCGGACAGGGTGAAGGCTATGGCTACACCTTC. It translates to CASSPLGQGEGYGYTF.

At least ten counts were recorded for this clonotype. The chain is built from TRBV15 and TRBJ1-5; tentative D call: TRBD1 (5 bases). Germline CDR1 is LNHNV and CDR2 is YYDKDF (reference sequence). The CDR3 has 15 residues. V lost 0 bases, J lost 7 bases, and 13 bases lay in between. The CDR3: CATSRDPGPGQPQHF. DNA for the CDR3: TGTGCCACCAGCAGAGATCCAGGGCCCGGACAGCCCCAGCATTTT.

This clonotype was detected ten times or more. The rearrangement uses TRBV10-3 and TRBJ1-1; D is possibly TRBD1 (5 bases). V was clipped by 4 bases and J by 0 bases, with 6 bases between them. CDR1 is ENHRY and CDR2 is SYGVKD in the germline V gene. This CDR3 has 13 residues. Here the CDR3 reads CAISGQMNTEAFF. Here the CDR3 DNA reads TGTGCCATCAGTGGACAGATGAACACTGAAGCTTTCTTT.

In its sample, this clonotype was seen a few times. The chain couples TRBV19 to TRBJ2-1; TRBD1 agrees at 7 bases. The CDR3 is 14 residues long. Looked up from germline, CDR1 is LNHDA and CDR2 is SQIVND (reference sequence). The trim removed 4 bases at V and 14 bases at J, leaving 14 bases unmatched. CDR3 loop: CASSKGQSSPGEFF. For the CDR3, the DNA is TGTGCCAGTAGTAAGGGACAGTCGAGCCCCGGGGAGTTCTTC. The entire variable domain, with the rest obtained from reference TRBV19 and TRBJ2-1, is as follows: DGGITQSPKYLFRKEGQNVTLSCEQNLNHDAMYWYRQDPGQGLRLIYYSQIVNDFQKGDIAEGYSVSREKKESFPLTVTSAQKNPTAFYLCASSKGQSSPGEFFGPGTRLTVL.

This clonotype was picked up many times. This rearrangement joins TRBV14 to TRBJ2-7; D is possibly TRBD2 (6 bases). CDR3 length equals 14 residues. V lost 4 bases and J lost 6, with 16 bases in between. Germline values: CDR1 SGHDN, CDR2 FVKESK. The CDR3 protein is CASSPLSEEGEQYF. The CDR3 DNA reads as TGTGCCAGCAGCCCCCTCTCGGAGGAGGGCGAGCAGTACTTC.

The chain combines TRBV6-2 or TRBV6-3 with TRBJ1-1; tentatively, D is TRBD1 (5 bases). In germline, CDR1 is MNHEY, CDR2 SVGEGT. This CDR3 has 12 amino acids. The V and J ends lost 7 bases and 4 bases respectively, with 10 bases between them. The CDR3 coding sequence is TGTGCCAGCACCCGCGGGGGCACTGAAGCTTTCTTT. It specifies CASTRGGTEAFF.

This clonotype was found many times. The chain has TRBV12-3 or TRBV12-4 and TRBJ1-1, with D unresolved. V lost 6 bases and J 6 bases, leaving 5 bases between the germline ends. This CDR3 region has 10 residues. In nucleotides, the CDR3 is TGTGCCAGCAGCCGCCCTGAAGCTTTCTTT. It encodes CASSRPEAFF.

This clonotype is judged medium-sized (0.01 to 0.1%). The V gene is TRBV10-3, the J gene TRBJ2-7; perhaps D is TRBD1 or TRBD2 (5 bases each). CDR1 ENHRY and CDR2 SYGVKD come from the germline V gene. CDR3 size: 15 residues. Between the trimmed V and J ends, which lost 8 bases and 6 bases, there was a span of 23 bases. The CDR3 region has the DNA TGTGCCATCGCCGGGGCTGACATAGGCCGGTTCGAGCAGTACTTC. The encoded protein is CAIAGADIGRFEQYF.

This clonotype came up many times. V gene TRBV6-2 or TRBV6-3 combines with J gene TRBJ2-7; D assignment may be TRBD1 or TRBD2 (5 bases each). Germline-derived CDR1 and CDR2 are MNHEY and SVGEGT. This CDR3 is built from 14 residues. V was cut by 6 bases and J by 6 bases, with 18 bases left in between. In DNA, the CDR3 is TGTGCCAGCAGCTCCGGGACCCATGTCCCCGAGCAGTACTTC. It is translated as CASSSGTHVPEQYF.

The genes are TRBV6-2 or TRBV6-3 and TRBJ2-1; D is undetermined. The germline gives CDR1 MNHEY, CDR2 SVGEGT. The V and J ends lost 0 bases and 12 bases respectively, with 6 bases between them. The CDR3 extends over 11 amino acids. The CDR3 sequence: CASSYSMRQFF. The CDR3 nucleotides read TGTGCCAGCAGTTACTCGATGCGGCAGTTCTTC.

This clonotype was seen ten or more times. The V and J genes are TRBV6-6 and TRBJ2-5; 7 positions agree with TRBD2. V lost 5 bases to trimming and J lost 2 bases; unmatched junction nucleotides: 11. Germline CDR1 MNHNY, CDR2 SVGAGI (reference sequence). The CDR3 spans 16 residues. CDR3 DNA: TGTGCCAGCAGTGGACTAGTTCCGGACCCACAAGAGACCCAGTACTTC. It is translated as CASSGLVPDPQETQYF.

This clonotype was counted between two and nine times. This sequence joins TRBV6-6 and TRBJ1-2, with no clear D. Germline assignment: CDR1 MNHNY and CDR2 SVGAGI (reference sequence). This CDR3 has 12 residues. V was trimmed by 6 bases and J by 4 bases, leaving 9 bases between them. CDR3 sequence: CASSRVSYGYTF. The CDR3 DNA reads TGTGCCAGCAGCCGGGTGAGCTATGGCTACACCTTC.

The DNA of the CDR3 is TGCGCCAGCGGGGTAAATGAACCGGGACTCACCTACGAGCAGTACTTC. Its protein product is CASGVNEPGLTYEQYF. This chain uses TRBV5-1 with TRBJ2-7, with D maybe TRBD2 (6 bases). The CDR3 spans 16 residues. Between the trimmed V and J ends, which lost 7 bases and 2 bases, there was a span of 22 bases. Germline V gene lookup returns CDR1 SGHRS and CDR2 YFSETQ.

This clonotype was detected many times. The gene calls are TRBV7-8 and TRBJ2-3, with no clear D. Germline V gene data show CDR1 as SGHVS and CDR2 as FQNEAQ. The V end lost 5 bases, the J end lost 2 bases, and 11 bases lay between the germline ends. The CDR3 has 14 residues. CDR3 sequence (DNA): TGTGCCAGCAGCGGAACAGAGTACACAGATACGCAGTATTTT. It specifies CASSGTEYTDTQYF.

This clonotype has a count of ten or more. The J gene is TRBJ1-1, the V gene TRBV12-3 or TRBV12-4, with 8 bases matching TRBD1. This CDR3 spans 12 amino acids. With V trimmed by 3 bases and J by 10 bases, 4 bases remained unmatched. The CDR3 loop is CASSLVQGGAFF. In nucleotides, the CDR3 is TGTGCCAGCAGTTTGGTACAGGGGGGAGCTTTCTTT.

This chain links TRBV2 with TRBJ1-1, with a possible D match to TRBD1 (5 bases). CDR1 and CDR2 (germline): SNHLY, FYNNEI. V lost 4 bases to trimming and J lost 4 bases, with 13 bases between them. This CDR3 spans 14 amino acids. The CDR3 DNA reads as TGTGCCAGCAGTGGCCAGGGTTCTGGCACTGAAGCTTTCTTT. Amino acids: CASSGQGSGTEAFF. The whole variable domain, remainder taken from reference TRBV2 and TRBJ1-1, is EPEVTQTPSHQVTQMGQEVILRCVPISNHLYFYWYRQILGQKVEFLVSFYNNEISEKSEIFDDQFSVERPDGSNFTLKIRSTKLEDSAMYFCASSGQGSGTEAFFGQGTRLTVV.

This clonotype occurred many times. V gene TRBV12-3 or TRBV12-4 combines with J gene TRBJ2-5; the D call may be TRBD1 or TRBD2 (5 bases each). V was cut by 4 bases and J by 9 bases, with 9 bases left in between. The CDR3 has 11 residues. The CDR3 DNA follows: TGTGCCAGCAGTTCCTTGGGGGCCCAGTACTTC. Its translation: CASSSLGAQYF.

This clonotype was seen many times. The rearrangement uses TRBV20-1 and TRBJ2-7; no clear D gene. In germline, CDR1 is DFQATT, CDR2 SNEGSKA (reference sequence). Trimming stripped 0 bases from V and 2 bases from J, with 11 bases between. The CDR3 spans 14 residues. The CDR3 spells CSARDWGTTYEQYF. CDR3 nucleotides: TGCAGTGCTAGAGATTGGGGAACAACCTACGAGCAGTACTTC.